These 8 T cell receptor beta chains came from one sample sequenced in a study of shared clonotypes between healthy human individuals. TCRdb's table, derived via immunoSEQ multiplex PCR, lists solely in-frame clones and lacks some. This table holds some 1.5 million clones, around 95% found once. The specimen was naive CD4+ T cells sorted from blood. Subset indicated: CD45RA+ positively selected. These TCRs come from a man aged 25-45 years in good health.

The chain employs TRBV18 and TRBJ1-5; no firm D call. V was shortened by 7 bases and J by 3 bases, with 10 bases between the two germline ends. The V gene's germline CDR1 is KGHSH and CDR2 LQKENI. There are 13 residues in the CDR3. CDR3 DNA sequence: TGTGCCAGCTTTCAAAGCCACAATCAGCCCCAGCATTTT. Translated, it gives CASFQSHNQPQHF.

This chain links TRBV29-1 with TRBJ1-1; possible D gene TRBD1, 5 bases. Trimming removed 6 bases from V and 6 bases from J, with 11 bases in between. Germline values: CDR1 SQVTM, CDR2 ANQGSEA. This CDR3 is 11 amino acids long. CDR3 amino acids: CSVVTDPEAFF. The CDR3 DNA sequence: TGCAGCGTCGTGACAGACCCTGAAGCTTTCTTT.

This chain connects TRBV9 to TRBJ1-1; D is uncertain. In germline, CDR1 is SGDLS, CDR2 YYNGEE. The length of the CDR3 is 14 residues. V gave up 3 bases and J gave up 2 bases, with 11 bases separating them. In nucleotides, the CDR3 is TGTGCCAGCAGCGAAATCTGGGGAAACACTGAAGCTTTCTTT. Its translation is CASSEIWGNTEAFF. Based on the CDR3 plus reference TRBV9 and TRBJ1-1, the full variable domain is DSGVTQTPKHLITATGQRVTLRCSPRSGDLSVYWYQQSLDQGLQFLIQYYNGEERAKGNILERFSAQQFPDLHSELNLSSLELGDSALYFCASSEIWGNTEAFFGQGTRLTVV.

The CDR3: CASSFGTSGGSYNEQFF. CDR3 sequence (DNA): TGCGCCAGCAGCTTCGGGACTAGCGGGGGCTCCTACAATGAGCAGTTCTTC. The chain combines TRBV4-3 with TRBJ2-1; TRBD2 aligns across 14 bases. The V and J ends lost 5 bases and 0 bases, in that order; junction bases with no gene match: 3. There are 17 residues in the CDR3. Germline V lookup: CDR1 LGHNA, CDR2 YSLEER.

V is TRBV7-3 and J is TRBJ2-1; TRBD2 might be the D (6 bases). Germline assignment: CDR1 SGHTA and CDR2 FQGTGA. The CDR3 contains 15 residues. V gave up 5 bases and J gave up 1 base, with 12 bases separating them. The CDR3 DNA reads TGTGCCAGCAGCCCGACTAGGTCTTCCTACAATGAGCAGTTCTTC. Protein: CASSPTRSSYNEQFF.

The chain links TRBV28 to TRBJ2-3, with D perhaps TRBD2 (5 bases). The CDR3 contains 14 residues. V was trimmed by 2 bases and J by 4 bases, leaving 10 bases between them. CDR1 MDHEN and CDR2 SYDVKM come from the germline V gene. The CDR3 loop is CASSLTPAADTQYF. The DNA of the CDR3 is TGTGCCAGCAGTTTAACACCAGCGGCAGATACGCAGTATTTT.

V and J are TRBV11-2 and TRBJ1-4; perhaps TRBD1 as D (5 bases). Germline CDR1 SGHAT, CDR2 FQNNGV. The length of the CDR3 is 13 residues. V dropped 5 bases and J dropped 4 bases, with 8 bases sitting between them. The CDR3: CASSVGHNEKLFF. In DNA form, the CDR3 reads TGTGCCAGCAGCGTCGGACATAATGAAAAACTGTTTTTT.

The rearrangement links TRBV7-9 to TRBJ2-7; D is unclear. CDR3 size: 16 residues. CDR1 and CDR2 from the germline V gene are SEHNR and FQNEAQ (reference sequence). V was cut by 5 bases and J by 0 bases, with 17 bases left in between. The chain's CDR3 is CASSPEVHSSSYEQYF. CDR3 coding DNA: TGTGCCAGCAGCCCAGAGGTACATTCGAGCTCCTACGAGCAGTACTTC.